This T cell receptor (beta chain) was recorded in a study of blood T cell repertoires in COVID-19. Study-wide background: Some COVID-19 samples were acute and others convalescent; all came from the United States, Italy and Spain. T cells, B-cell-depleted T cells, or PBMCs supplied cDNA or gDNA.

In the study's own analysis: For nucleated cells, counts were estimated from reference gene primer amplification. Some clones are missing from TCRdb's copy, which holds only in-frame ones; the method was immunoSEQ multiplex PCR. That table supplies the V and J calls and clone size; D and trimming were determined from the DNA. The table includes about 73,000 clones, about 86% detected once. This clone was counted a single time. CDR1 and CDR2 (germline): SGHTS, YDEGEE. Trimming took off 4 bases at V and 0 bases at J, with 11 bases between the two ends. The CDR3 runs 15 residues. The gene calls are TRBV5-8 and TRBJ1-5; D is perhaps TRBD1 (6 bases). The source of this sequence is a man aged 45-65 years with active COVID-19. The sequencing input was peripheral blood. The CDR3 loop reads CASSPRQDSNQPQHF. The CDR3 nucleotides are TGTGCCAGCAGCCCCAGACAGGATAGCAATCAGCCCCAGCATTTT. Variable domain in full (rest from reference TRBV5-8 and TRBJ1-5): EAGVTQSPTHLIKTRGQQATLRCSPISGHTSVYWYQQALGLGLQFLLWYDEGEERNRGNFPPRFSGRQFPNYSSELNVNALELEDSALYLCASSPRQDSNQPQHFGDGTRLSIL.